The 3 T cell receptor beta chains presented below share a single source sample, sequenced in a study of tumor and adjacent non-tumor tissue in lung cancer (dated by TCRdb to about 2018). RNA was isolated from bulk, unsorted tissue, and RNA quality was assessed with a NanoDrop ND-1000 and an Agilent 2100. The normal lung samples consisted of distant non-tumor tissue collected more than 3 cm from the tumor edge. Libraries were made using multiplex PCR. Sequenced using an Illumina HiSeq 2500. TCRbeta libraries were built by three rounds of nested PCR using primers (Table S4), following protocols modified from ARM-PCR. TCRdb applied fastp at Q25 and MiXCR to the public reads, then kept only in-frame beta chains. Entries that share a CDR3 protein sequence are merged under the most common genes and DNA. In this sample the table shows 75,000 to 95,000 distinct CDR3 sequences, 76% of which occur a single time. 21% of the sample rests with the top ten.

Sequences were obtained from distant non-tumor lung tissue. These receptors were taken from a woman in her 50s with non-small cell lung cancer.

A word on this clonotype: This may stem from a read error, because a much larger clone lies one nucleotide away. This rearrangement joins TRBV10-3 to TRBJ2-7, with 7 bases matching TRBD2. CDR1 ENHRY and CDR2 SYGVKD come from the germline V gene. The V and J ends lost 7 bases and 6 bases, in that order; junction bases with no gene match: 9. CDR3 length: 13 residues. DNA of the CDR3: TGTGCCATCAACACAGACGGGGAGGGCGAGCAGTACTTC. Residues: CAINTDGEGEQYF.

As concerns this clonotype: The CDR3 carries no conserved terminal phenylalanine or tryptophan, so it likely arises from a read error. Because the CDR3's place on the DNA is in doubt, the DNA is left out and the CDR3 is given as listed by TCRdb. The chain employs TRBV4-2 and TRBJ2-1. Germline V CDR1 and CDR2: LGHNA, YNFKEQ. The CDR3 numbers 16 amino acids, ends counted. The CDR3 region is CASSQGLVEYNNERFL.

Points on this clonotype: In this CDR3 the conserved last residue, phenylalanine or tryptophan, is missing, so a read error is likely. V gene TRBV11-2 combines with J gene TRBJ2-3; the D call may be TRBD1 or TRBD2 (5 bases each). CDR1 SGHAT and CDR2 FQNNGV come from the germline V gene. This CDR3 contains 14 residues. CDR3 sequence: CVSSLVGATDTQYY. The CDR3 nucleotides read TGTGTCAGCAGCTTAGTCGGGGCCACAGATACGCAGTATTAT.